These 30 T cell receptor beta chains came from one sample sequenced in a study of T cells in Graves' hyperthyroidism and ophthalmopathy. RNA transcripts provided the source from which TCR beta CDR3 regions were amplified. The HTBI primer set drove a first-round RT-PCR of the TCR CDR3. MiXCR was run by TCRdb on the multiplex PCR reads, yielding one entry per CDR3 protein. The table lists hundreds of thousands of distinct CDR3 sequences, less than 45% of them singletons. Sample: peripheral blood or thyroid tissue (not recorded which). Every receptor here comes from an adult man with Graves' disease, either hyperthyroidism or ophthalmopathy (not recorded which).

The CDR3 bases are TGTGCCAGCAGCTGGACAGGAAGGAACACTGAAGCTTTCTTT. This gives the protein CASSWTGRNTEAFF. The chain combines TRBV7-9 with TRBJ1-1; 7 bases line up with TRBD1. The CDR3 is made up of 14 amino acids. Germline V gives CDR1 SEHNR, CDR2 FQNEAQ (reference sequence). With 4 bases clipped from V and 1 base from J, the junction kept 3 bases outside the gene matches.

This clonotype was seen a few times. The chain is built from TRBV2 and TRBJ1-2; TRBD1 might be the D (5 bases). Germline V lookup: CDR1 SNHLY, CDR2 FYNNEI. Trimming removed 7 bases from V and 2 bases from J, with 8 bases in between. The CDR3 spans 12 residues. CDR3 loop: CASISGNYGYTF. CDR3 DNA sequence: TGTGCCAGCATTTCAGGGAACTATGGCTACACCTTC.

The V call is TRBV7-3, the J call TRBJ2-5, with D perhaps matching TRBD1 or TRBD2 (6 bases each). This CDR3 contains 16 residues. Germline values: CDR1 SGHTA, CDR2 FQGTGA. The ends were cut back, 2 bases at V and 1 base at J, with 14 bases in the middle. The CDR3 loop reads CASSLGGHGSQETQYF. The CDR3 bases are TGTGCCAGCAGCTTAGGGGGGCACGGTAGCCAAGAGACCCAGTACTTC.

CDR3 sequence reads: CASSQQQRGFEQYF. The CDR3, as DNA: TGTGCCAGCAGCCAGCAACAGCGGGGGTTCGAGCAGTACTTC. J is TRBJ2-7 and V is TRBV9; 8 bases are a match to TRBD2. Losses at the gene ends were 4 bases for V and 6 bases for J; bases not matched to a gene: 9. This CDR3 spans 14 amino acids. Germline lookup yields CDR1 SGDLS and CDR2 YYNGEE. The variable domain in full, completed from reference TRBV9 and TRBJ2-7, reads DSGVTQTPKHLITATGQRVTLRCSPRSGDLSVYWYQQSLDQGLQFLIQYYNGEERAKGNILERFSAQQFPDLHSELNLSSLELGDSALYFCASSQQQRGFEQYFGPGTRLTVT.

This sequence joins TRBV2 and TRBJ2-5; no reliable D call. The CDR3 has 12 amino acids. The V and J ends lost 6 bases and 5 bases respectively, with 10 bases between them. Per germline, CDR1 SNHLY and CDR2 FYNNEI. The CDR3 DNA sequence: TGTGCCAGCAGCCACGACTGGGAGACCCAGTACTTC. It is translated as CASSHDWETQYF. Full variable domain (outside the CDR3, taken from reference TRBV2 and TRBJ2-5): EPEVTQTPSHQVTQMGQEVILRCVPISNHLYFYWYRQILGQKVEFLVSFYNNEISEKSEIFDDQFSVERPDGSNFTLKIRSTKLEDSAMYFCASSHDWETQYFGPGTRLLVL.

The CDR3 reads CATSRRGGGSHEQYF. The CDR3 DNA reads TGTGCCACCAGCAGACGGGGGGGAGGGAGCCACGAGCAGTACTTC. The rearrangement joins TRBV15 to TRBJ2-7; 8 nucleotides match TRBD2. Germline loops: CDR1 LNHNV, CDR2 YYDKDF (reference sequence). V shed 2 bases, J shed 5 bases, and the junction held 8 bases outside the gene matches. The CDR3 contains 15 residues. The variable domain in full, completed from reference TRBV15 and TRBJ2-7, reads DAMVIQNPRYQVTQFGKPVTLSCSQTLNHNVMYWYQQKSSQAPKLLFHYYDKDFNNEADTPDNFQSRRPNTSFCFLDIRSPGLGDTAMYLCATSRRGGGSHEQYFGPGTRLTVT.

The CDR3 DNA follows: TGCGCCAGCAGTGTAGGTTGGAACACTGAAGCTTTCTTT. Protein product: CASSVGWNTEAFF. The V gene is TRBV10-1, the J gene TRBJ1-1; D unresolved. Germline CDR1 reads WNHNN; CDR2 reads SYGVQD (reference sequence). V was shortened by 4 bases and J by 1 base, with 7 bases between the two germline ends. The CDR3 consists of 13 residues.

This clonotype was detected only once. This sequence may be a read error, since a much larger clone differs from it by one base. No conserved phenylalanine or tryptophan is present at the end of the CDR3, so a read error is the likely explanation. The rearrangement joins TRBV20-1 to TRBJ1-2; 7 bases are shared with TRBD1. The CDR3 totals 13 residues. Looked up from germline, CDR1 is DFQATT and CDR2 is SNEGSKA (reference sequence). V gave up 6 bases and J gave up 4 bases; unmatched junction bases: 8. The CDR3 here is CSAPTGEGYGYTS. CDR3 bases: TGCAGTGCCCCCACAGGGGAGGGCTATGGCTACACCTCC.

Only a few counts were recorded for this clonotype. The chain carries TRBV19 and TRBJ1-1, with 7 positions matching TRBD1. Per germline, CDR1 LNHDA and CDR2 SQIVND (reference sequence). Losses at the gene ends were 7 bases for V and 0 bases for J; bases not matched to a gene: 8. This CDR3 region has 15 residues. The CDR3 protein is CASIKRGQLNTEAFF. As DNA, the CDR3 is TGTGCCAGTATTAAGCGGGGACAGCTGAACACTGAAGCTTTCTTT.

About this clonotype itself: Given a much more abundant clone one base away, this may be a read error. This chain joins TRBV7-9 and TRBJ1-4, with unresolved D. The CDR3 has 13 amino acids. CDR1 and CDR2 (germline): SEHNR, FQNEAQ (reference sequence). The CDR3 DNA follows: TGTGCCAGCAGCCCGGCAACTAGTGAAAAACTGTTTTTT. The encoded protein is CASSPATSEKLFF. Filled out from reference TRBV7-9 and TRBJ1-4, the complete variable domain reads DTGVSQNPRHKITKRGQNVTFRCDPISEHNRLYWYRQTLGQGPEFLTYFQNEAQLEKSRLLSDRFSAERPKGSFSTLEIQRTEQGDSAMYLCASSPATSEKLFFGSGTQLSVL.

This clonotype showed up just a few times. A much larger clone lies one base from this, so it may be a read error. DNA for the CDR3: TGCAGCGTCGGAGGGGATGAAAAACTGTTTTTT. Translated, it gives CSVGGDEKLFF. This chain uses TRBV29-1 with TRBJ1-4; D is perhaps TRBD1 (5 bases). V was shortened by 6 bases and J by 6 bases, with 8 bases between the two germline ends. This CDR3 has 11 amino acids. Germline-derived CDR1 and CDR2 are SQVTM and ANQGSEA.

In the case of this clonotype: This may stem from a read error, because a much larger clone lies one nucleotide away. The J gene is TRBJ2-7, the V gene TRBV7-6, with 8 bases that match TRBD1. The germline V gene encodes CDR1 SGHVS and CDR2 FNYEAQ. This CDR3 is 14 amino acids long. The CDR3 DNA is TGTGTCAGCAGCTTAATTGGACAGGGATACGAGCAGTACTTC. Translating gives CVSSLIGQGYEQYF.

This clonotype was found many times. At one end, the junction sequence differs from germline, possibly due to a read error. This chain uses TRBV2 with TRBJ1-4, with a weak D call TRBD1 (6 bases). Germline V lookup: CDR1 SNHLY, CDR2 FYNNEI. The CDR3 covers 12 residues. CDR3 residues: CASHKGDKEKEF. The CDR3 bases are TGTGCCAGCCACAAAGGGGACAAAGAAAAGGAATTT.

The CDR3 region has the DNA TGTGCCACCAGTGTAACCGGGGGGATGGGCTACACCTTC. Protein: CATSVTGGMGYTF. This chain joins TRBV24-1 and TRBJ1-2; D might be TRBD1 (5 bases). V was cut by 5 bases and J by 8 bases, with 14 bases left in between. CDR3 length: 13 residues. Germline assignment: CDR1 KGHDR and CDR2 SFDVKD.

This clonotype came up a few times. The chain carries TRBV7-9 and TRBJ2-2, with 9 nucleotides matching TRBD2. The ends lost 5 bases at V and 6 bases at J; junction bases unmatched: 19. There are 19 residues in the CDR3. CDR1 and CDR2 (germline): SEHNR, FQNEAQ (reference sequence). CDR3: CASSQYRLAVGVVPGELFF. In DNA, the CDR3 is TGTGCCAGCAGCCAATACCGACTAGCGGTCGGAGTCGTACCCGGGGAGCTGTTTTTT.

This sequence joins TRBV19 and TRBJ2-2, with D unresolved. Germline lookup yields CDR1 LNHDA and CDR2 SQIVND (reference sequence). The V end was cut by 11 bases, the J end by 5 bases, with 12 bases between. The CDR3 spans 12 residues. The CDR3 region has the DNA TGTGCCCCTGCCCTAGGGACCGGGGAGCTGTTTTTT. Protein: CAPALGTGELFF.

The J gene is TRBJ2-5, the V gene TRBV20-1; TRBD2 agrees at 7 bases. The V gene's germline CDR1 is DFQATT and CDR2 SNEGSKA (reference sequence). V trimming: 6 bases; J trimming: 1 base; junction bases outside the gene matches: 11. This CDR3 contains 15 residues. The CDR3 loop is CSAARRGGIQETQYF. The CDR3 DNA reads as TGCAGTGCCGCAAGGAGGGGAGGGATCCAAGAGACCCAGTACTTC.

The chain combines TRBV29-1 with TRBJ1-1; D is perhaps TRBD1 (6 bases). Germline CDR1 is SQVTM and CDR2 is ANQGSEA. V was pared by 3 bases and J by 3 bases, with 14 bases between. The CDR3 has 14 amino acids. The DNA of the CDR3 is TGCAGCGTTGACGTCGGCAGGGGAGACACTGAAGCTTTCTTT. This translates into CSVDVGRGDTEAFF.

This clonotype occurred many times. The chain joins TRBV7-9 to TRBJ1-2; D gene unclear. The germline V gene encodes CDR1 SEHNR and CDR2 FQNEAQ (reference sequence). This CDR3 is 13 amino acids long. Trimming removed 3 bases from V and 4 bases from J, with 9 bases in between. In nucleotides, the CDR3 is TGTGCCAGCAGCTTCAATAGTGGCTATGGCTACACCTTC. Its translation: CASSFNSGYGYTF.

This clonotype has a single count. The junction and the germline gene differ at one end; a read error may be behind it. The rearrangement uses TRBV7-4 and TRBJ2-7, with 9 positions matching TRBD1. In germline, CDR1 is SGHVT, CDR2 SQSDAQ. The CDR3 runs to 11 residues. CDR3 protein: CAWTGAYEQHF. The CDR3 DNA is TGTGCCTGGACAGGGGCCTACGAGCAGCACTTC.

This chain connects TRBV15 to TRBJ2-3; tentative D call: TRBD2 (5 bases). This CDR3 is built from 14 residues. V dropped 1 base and J dropped 0 bases, with 5 bases sitting between them. Germline values: CDR1 LNHNV, CDR2 YYDKDF (reference sequence). The CDR3 nucleotides are TGTGCCACCAGCAGAGCGGGGAGCACAGATACGCAGTATTTT. Amino acids: CATSRAGSTDTQYF. The variable domain in full, with the rest retrieved from reference TRBV15 and TRBJ2-3, is DAMVIQNPRYQVTQFGKPVTLSCSQTLNHNVMYWYQQKSSQAPKLLFHYYDKDFNNEADTPDNFQSRRPNTSFCFLDIRSPGLGDTAMYLCATSRAGSTDTQYFGPGTRLTVL.

The genes are TRBV7-2 and TRBJ1-2; tentative D call: TRBD1 (5 bases). The CDR3 is made up of 14 amino acids. Germline V gene lookup returns CDR1 SGHTA and CDR2 FQGNSA. V gave up 7 bases and J gave up 3 bases, with 15 bases separating them. DNA for the CDR3: TGTGCCAGCACTCCGTCAGGGTGGGACTATGGCTACACCTTC. As protein: CASTPSGWDYGYTF.

V usage is TRBV24-1 and J usage is TRBJ1-1; TRBD1 matches at 8 bases. The junction had 6 bases not matched to a gene; V was cut back by 3 bases and J by 7 bases. Germline assignment: CDR1 KGHDR and CDR2 SFDVKD. The CDR3 runs to 14 residues. Written as DNA, the CDR3 is TGTGCCACCAGTGATGGATGGACAGGGCTTGAAGCTTTCTTT. Translating it yields CATSDGWTGLEAFF.

Here the CDR3 DNA reads TGTGCCAGCAGCCCTCAGGGGGCGCATAGAGGCTACACCTTC. Translation gives CASSPQGAHRGYTF. This chain connects TRBV7-4 to TRBJ1-2, with 8 bases aligning to TRBD1. The CDR3 is 14 residues long. CDR1 is SGHVT, CDR2 SQSDAQ, per germline. After removal of 5 bases from V and 8 bases from J, the junction contained 10 bases not matched to a gene.

This clonotype occurred many times. The chain is built from TRBV2 and TRBJ1-6; tentative D call: TRBD1 (5 bases). CDR1 is SNHLY, CDR2 FYNNEI, per germline. CDR3 size: 15 residues. The V gene lost 2 bases and the J gene lost 7 bases, with 12 bases spanning the gap. The CDR3: CASSETGLRNSPLHF. CDR3 sequence (DNA): TGTGCCAGCAGTGAAACGGGGCTTCGGAATTCACCCCTCCACTTT.

J is TRBJ1-1 and V is TRBV6-1; no reliable D call. Deletions cut 9 bases from V and 7 bases from J, with 12 bases between. Germline CDR1 MNHNS, CDR2 SASEGT. The CDR3 runs 11 residues. CDR3 nucleotides: TGTGCCAGTTCCTTCTCGATTGAAGCTTTCTTT. It is translated as CASSFSIEAFF.

V gene TRBV7-2 combines with J gene TRBJ1-5; 7 positions agree with TRBD1. The CDR3 length is 14 residues. The V gene end was trimmed by 1 base and the J gene end by 9 bases; junction bases not matched to a gene: 6. Germline V gene data show CDR1 as SGHTA and CDR2 as FQGNSA. CDR3: CASSLDDRARPQHF. CDR3 bases: TGTGCCAGCAGCTTAGATGACAGGGCGCGGCCCCAGCATTTT.

This clonotype has only a few counts. The chain joins TRBV19 to TRBJ1-1; TRBD1 is a possible D gene (5 bases). Germline V lookup: CDR1 LNHDA, CDR2 SQIVND (reference sequence). V was pared by 10 bases and J by 0 bases, with 21 bases between. This CDR3 contains 16 residues. As DNA, the CDR3 is TGTGCCACACGGCTTAAGCCGGGGACGGTGAACACTGAAGCTTTCTTT. Its translation: CATRLKPGTVNTEAFF. Supplemented by reference TRBV19 and TRBJ1-1, the full variable domain reads DGGITQSPKYLFRKEGQNVTLSCEQNLNHDAMYWYRQDPGQGLRLIYYSQIVNDFQKGDIAEGYSVSREKKESFPLTVTSAQKNPTAFYLCATRLKPGTVNTEAFFGQGTRLTVV.

Notes on this clonotype: One junction end does not reproduce the germline sequence, and a read error may be involved. The chain is built from TRBV11-2 and TRBJ1-1, with D possibly matching TRBD1 (5 bases). This CDR3 is 15 amino acids long. The germline gives CDR1 SGHAT, CDR2 FQNNGV. The CDR3 coding sequence is TGCGCCAGCAGCCAAGATGAGGGGAAGAACACTGAAGCTTTCTTT. Translating gives CASSQDEGKNTEAFF. The full variable domain, with the rest looked up from reference TRBV11-2 and TRBJ1-1, is EAGVAQSPRYKIIEKRQSVAFWCNPISGHATLYWYQQILGQGPKLLIQFQNNGVVDDSQLPKDRFSAERLKGVDSTLKIQPAKLEDSAVYLCASSQDEGKNTEAFFGQGTRLTVV.

This clonotype was observed at least ten times. The chain carries TRBV20-1 and TRBJ1-6; D possibly corresponds to TRBD1 (5 bases). CDR3 length: 13 amino acids. Germline V CDR1 and CDR2: DFQATT, SNEGSKA (reference sequence). Trimming cost V 6 bases and J 9 bases, with 15 bases left between them. CDR3 nucleotides: TGCAGTGCCCCTACAGGACAAGCTTCACCCCTCCACTTT. Its protein product is CSAPTGQASPLHF.